Each of the 8 T cell receptor beta chains below was sequenced from the same sample in a study of cytomegalovirus exposure and HLA in healthy donors. Produced via immunoSEQ multiplex PCR; TCRdb's table is partial and in-frame only. Here the sample spans roughly 200,000 clones, 86% being singletons. Sample: PBMCs. These receptors were obtained from a young man in good health and CMV-seropositive.

This rearrangement joins TRBV6-6 to TRBJ1-2; 12 nucleotides agree with TRBD1. Germline V gene data show CDR1 as MNHNY and CDR2 as SVGAGI (reference sequence). The CDR3 sequence is 16 residues long. J was trimmed by 1 base and V by 5 bases; bases with no gene match: 5. CDR3: CASSNRDRGLNYGYTF. CDR3 nucleotide sequence: TGTGCCAGCAGTAACCGGGACAGGGGGCTTAACTATGGCTACACCTTC.

This clone came up once. This chain uses TRBV5-1 with TRBJ2-3; perhaps TRBD1 as D (6 bases). CDR1 and CDR2 (germline): SGHRS, YFSETQ. The CDR3 spans 15 residues. Trimming left V 4 bases short and J 1 base short, with 13 bases between. CDR3 in amino acids: CASSPRTDRTDTQYF. For the CDR3, the DNA is TGCGCCAGCAGCCCACGGACAGACCGCACAGATACGCAGTATTTT.

The chain has TRBV28 and TRBJ2-7; D remains unclear. Germline V lookup: CDR1 MDHEN, CDR2 SYDVKM. V lost 6 bases and J 2 bases, leaving 17 bases between the germline ends. This CDR3 is 15 amino acids long. The CDR3 DNA is TGTGCCAGCAGCACCCCCTTCGGGCGACCCTACGAGCAGTACTTC. As protein: CASSTPFGRPYEQYF.

This rearrangement joins TRBV4-3 to TRBJ1-1; D remains ambiguous. This CDR3 is built from 15 residues. Germline values: CDR1 LGHNA, CDR2 YSLEER. Trimming pared 0 bases from V and 0 bases from J, leaving 8 bases between. As DNA, the CDR3 is TGCGCCAGCAGCCAAGATCGGAGGTTGAACACTGAAGCTTTCTTT. Amino acid sequence: CASSQDRRLNTEAFF.

The chain couples TRBV4-1 to TRBJ1-1; D remains unclear. Germline loops: CDR1 MGHRA, CDR2 YSYEKL. Trimming cost V 0 bases and J 8 bases, with 13 bases left between them. The CDR3 contains 14 residues. The CDR3 DNA follows: TGCGCCAGCAGCCAAGACATAGTAGACGGGGAAGCTTTCTTT. Translating it yields CASSQDIVDGEAFF.

This clone was seen a single time. The V call is TRBV7-8, the J call TRBJ2-3, with a possible D match to TRBD2 (6 bases). CDR3 length: 16 amino acids. CDR1 SGHVS and CDR2 FQNEAQ come from the germline V gene. Trimming removed 4 bases from V and 4 bases from J, with 18 bases in between. The CDR3 loop is CASSSTVATSPDTQYF. CDR3 DNA sequence: TGTGCCAGCAGCTCCACCGTAGCGACTAGTCCAGATACGCAGTATTTT.

V gene TRBV6-1 combines with J gene TRBJ2-2, with TRBD2 as a possible D gene (5 bases). The length of the CDR3 is 15 residues. From germline, CDR1 is MNHNS and CDR2 SASEGT. Trimming stripped 7 bases from V and 2 bases from J, with 14 bases between. The CDR3, as DNA: TGTGCCAGCAAAAGGGTGGAGGCTAACACCGGGGAGCTGTTTTTT. Its protein product is CASKRVEANTGELFF.

On this clone: The same CDR3 arises from other DNA sequences in this sample as well. This chain connects TRBV5-1 to TRBJ2-2, with unresolved D. The germline V and J ends were trimmed by 0 bases and 2 bases, with 8 bases remaining between them. The CDR3 extends over 15 amino acids. The germline V gene has CDR1 SGHRS and CDR2 YFSETQ. CDR3 region: CASSLGGRNTGELFF. Written as DNA, the CDR3 is TGCGCCAGCAGCTTGGGTGGCCGAAACACCGGGGAGCTGTTTTTT. Using reference TRBV5-1 and TRBJ2-2 for the parts outside the CDR3, the full variable domain is KAGVTQTPRYLIKTRGQQVTLSCSPISGHRSVSWYQQTPGQGLQFLFEYFSETQRNKGNFPGRFSGRQFSNSRSEMNVSTLELGDSALYLCASSLGGRNTGELFFGEGSRLTVL.